The next 22 T cell receptor beta chains were all read from a single sample in a study of blood T cell repertoires in COVID-19. Profiling relied on immunoSEQ multiplex PCR, and the TCRdb table lists in-frame clones only, not all of them. The sample has some 170,000 clones, roughly 81% seen once; the top ten hold more than 0.85%. The material sequenced was peripheral blood. The receptors were sampled from a man in his forties with acute or convalescent COVID-19.

The CDR3 DNA is TGTGCCAGCACCTACAGGGGCGCAGACACCGGGGAGCTGTTTTTT. The encoded protein is CASTYRGADTGELFF. The chain recombines TRBV2 with TRBJ2-2; TRBD1 agrees at 7 bases. Unmatched junction bases numbered 8, after V lost 7 bases and J lost 3 bases. Germline loops: CDR1 SNHLY, CDR2 FYNNEI. This CDR3 is 15 amino acids long. The full variable domain, completed using reference TRBV2 and TRBJ2-2, is EPEVTQTPSHQVTQMGQEVILRCVPISNHLYFYWYRQILGQKVEFLVSFYNNEISEKSEIFDDQFSVERPDGSNFTLKIRSTKLEDSAMYFCASTYRGADTGELFFGEGSRLTVL.

This clone was found a few times. This chain connects TRBV6-5 to TRBJ1-2; D is ambiguous. Between the trimmed V and J ends, which lost 6 bases and 4 bases, there was a span of 12 bases. Germline V CDR1 and CDR2: MNHEY, SVGAGI. This CDR3 spans 13 amino acids. This CDR3 reads CASRPPGVYGYTF. As DNA, the CDR3 is TGTGCCAGCAGGCCCCCCGGGGTCTATGGCTACACCTTC.

The chain is built from TRBV5-4 and TRBJ2-2, with 10 positions matching TRBD2. Trimming cost V 6 bases and J 6 bases; bases outside gene matches: 14. CDR3 length: 17 residues. The V gene's germline CDR1 is SGHNT and CDR2 YYREEE (reference sequence). The CDR3 coding sequence is TGTGCCAGCAAACTGACAAGCGGGGGGGCTAGCGCCGGGGAGCTGTTTTTT. Translating it yields CASKLTSGGASAGELFF.

This rearrangement joins TRBV6-5 to TRBJ1-6; TRBD1 matches 9 bases. Germline CDR1 MNHEY, CDR2 SVGAGI. The V gene end was trimmed by 10 bases and the J gene end by 7 bases; junction bases not matched to a gene: 11. The CDR3 length is 15 residues. DNA of the CDR3: TGTGCCACCAAGCTGCGGACAGGGGAGAATTCACCCCTCCACTTT. Protein product: CATKLRTGENSPLHF.

This rearrangement joins TRBV9 to TRBJ1-6, with 10 bases identical to TRBD1. CDR3 size: 15 residues. Germline V gene lookup returns CDR1 SGDLS and CDR2 YYNGEE. V lost 0 bases, J lost 9 bases, and 3 bases stayed unmatched. This CDR3 is CASSVGGQGSSPLHF. The CDR3 bases are TGTGCCAGCAGCGTAGGGGGACAGGGGAGTTCACCCCTCCACTTT.

The chain employs TRBV27 and TRBJ2-3; 10 bases match TRBD2. With V trimmed by 2 bases and J by 6 bases, 11 bases remained unmatched. Germline V gene data show CDR1 as MNHEY and CDR2 as SMNVEV (reference sequence). The CDR3 runs to 17 residues. CDR3 residues: CASSLIGLAATWDTQYF. In DNA form, the CDR3 reads TGTGCCAGCAGTTTAATAGGACTAGCGGCAACTTGGGATACGCAGTATTTT.

The chain combines TRBV5-4 with TRBJ2-5; no firm D call. The CDR3 sequence is 15 residues long. Germline CDR1 is SGHNT and CDR2 is YYREEE (reference sequence). Trimming cost V 2 bases and J 2 bases, with 13 bases left between them. The CDR3 DNA reads TGTGCCAGCAGCTTCTACCGGGTCACACAAGAGACCCAGTACTTC. Translation gives CASSFYRVTQETQYF.

This chain connects TRBV30 to TRBJ1-2; perhaps TRBD1 as D (6 bases). The germline CDR1 and CDR2 sequences are GTSNPN and SVGIG (reference sequence). The V end lost 5 bases, the J end lost 3 bases, and 10 bases lay between the germline ends. The CDR3 runs 12 residues. The DNA of the CDR3 is TGTGCCTGGGGGGACACCGACTATGGCTACACCTTC. Its translation is CAWGDTDYGYTF.

The chain recombines TRBV30 with TRBJ2-1; perhaps TRBD2 as D (8 bases). V lost 8 bases, J lost 3 bases, and 20 bases lay in between. From germline, CDR1 is GTSNPN and CDR2 SVGIG (reference sequence). This CDR3 region has 15 residues. CDR3 amino acids: CAHQGGAGVYNEQFF. The CDR3 DNA follows: TGTGCCCACCAGGGGGGAGCGGGGGTCTACAATGAGCAGTTCTTC.

The rearrangement links TRBV12-5 to TRBJ1-5; TRBD1 might be the D (5 bases). From germline, CDR1 is LGHNT and CDR2 FRNRAP. V lost 6 bases and J 4 bases, leaving 19 bases between the germline ends. The CDR3 loop spans 16 amino acids. CDR3 residues: CASGTDQDSPNQPQHF. DNA of the CDR3: TGTGCTAGTGGGACCGATCAAGACAGCCCTAATCAGCCCCAGCATTTT. The full variable domain, completed using reference TRBV12-5 and TRBJ1-5, is DARVTQTPRHKVTEMGQEVTMRCQPILGHNTVFWYRQTMMQGLELLAYFRNRAPLDDSGMPKDRFSAEMPDATLATLKIQPSEPRDSAVYFCASGTDQDSPNQPQHFGDGTRLSIL.

The rearrangement uses TRBV6-5 and TRBJ2-2; D is unclear. Trimming removed 6 bases at V and 0 bases at J, with 8 bases between. This CDR3 spans 14 amino acids. The V gene's germline CDR1 is MNHEY and CDR2 SVGAGI. CDR3 nucleotide sequence: TGTGCCAGCAGGAGACTTCCGAACACCGGGGAGCTGTTTTTT. Translating gives CASRRLPNTGELFF.

J is TRBJ2-5 and V is TRBV6-5; weak D call: TRBD1 (6 bases). Trimming shortened V by 7 bases and J by 5 bases, and 11 bases separated the two germline ends. Germline V gene data show CDR1 as MNHEY and CDR2 as SVGAGI. This CDR3 region has 12 residues. The CDR3 here is CASTRGGETQYF. Written as DNA, the CDR3 is TGTGCCAGCACCAGGGGTGGGGAGACCCAGTACTTC.

This chain joins TRBV5-1 and TRBJ1-1; maybe TRBD1 (6 bases). The CDR3 spans 15 residues. Germline V gene data show CDR1 as SGHRS and CDR2 as YFSETQ. Trimming took off 4 bases at V and 10 bases at J, with 23 bases between the two ends. The CDR3 nucleotides are TGCGCCAGCAGCGCCGGAACAGGGTTGGAGTTAAGAGCTTTCTTT. It translates to CASSAGTGLELRAFF.

The chain has TRBV12-5 and TRBJ2-5; 9 bases are a match to TRBD1. Germline V CDR1 and CDR2: LGHNT, FRNRAP. The CDR3 contains 14 residues. V lost 6 bases and J lost 5; bases outside the gene matches: 7. The CDR3 reads CASGLTGGRETQYF. CDR3 DNA sequence: TGTGCTAGTGGCTTGACAGGGGGTCGGGAGACCCAGTACTTC.

The chain joins TRBV5-4 to TRBJ1-1, with TRBD1 matching 7 bases. This CDR3 is built from 14 residues. The V and J ends lost 3 bases and 3 bases, in that order; junction bases with no gene match: 5. CDR1 SGHNT and CDR2 YYREEE come from the germline V gene (reference sequence). The CDR3 sequence is CASSSGQAHTEAFF. CDR3 DNA: TGTGCCAGCAGCTCTGGACAGGCCCACACTGAAGCTTTCTTT.

The V and J genes are TRBV28 and TRBJ2-5, with a tentative D call TRBD2 (5 bases). V gave up 3 bases and J gave up 3 bases, with 14 bases separating them. The germline V gene encodes CDR1 MDHEN and CDR2 SYDVKM. The CDR3 has 15 amino acids. As DNA, the CDR3 is TGTGCCAGCAGTTTCAGAGGGAGTGAAGAAGAGACCCAGTACTTC. As protein: CASSFRGSEEETQYF.

This clone was seen a few times. This chain uses TRBV9 with TRBJ2-7, with 9 nucleotides matching TRBD1. The CDR3 totals 15 residues. CDR1 and CDR2 from the germline V gene are SGDLS and YYNGEE. The trim removed 3 bases at V and 6 bases at J, leaving 10 bases unmatched. CDR3 nucleotides: TGTGCCAGCAGCGAGTGGGACAGGGAGGTATCCGAGCAGTACTTC. It yields the protein CASSEWDREVSEQYF.

This chain uses TRBV5-1 with TRBJ1-1; 11 bases are shared with TRBD1. Germline V gives CDR1 SGHRS, CDR2 YFSETQ. The ends lost 3 bases at V and 7 bases at J; junction bases unmatched: 5. The CDR3 is 14 residues long. The CDR3 is CASSSGQGVGEAFF. CDR3 in DNA: TGCGCCAGCAGCTCGGGACAGGGGGTGGGTGAAGCTTTCTTT.

This sequence joins TRBV7-2 and TRBJ1-2, with TRBD1 matching 8 bases. V shed 5 bases and J 6 bases; nucleotides not matched to a gene: 8. The CDR3 sequence is 14 residues long. The germline CDR1 and CDR2 sequences are SGHTA and FQGNSA. The CDR3 DNA sequence: TGTGCCAGCAGCCGCGAGACAGGGGTTAATGGCTACACCTTC. Protein product: CASSRETGVNGYTF.

The V call is TRBV28, the J call TRBJ1-5; 8 bases map to TRBD1. Per germline, CDR1 MDHEN and CDR2 SYDVKM. CDR3 length: 12 residues. V shed 10 bases, J shed 4 bases, and the junction held 3 bases outside the gene matches. CDR3 protein: CATYRGNQPQHF. The CDR3 region has the DNA TGTGCCACCTACAGGGGGAATCAGCCCCAGCATTTT.

The chain is built from TRBV5-1 and TRBJ2-3, with D possibly TRBD2 on 6 matching bases. The CDR3 sequence is 16 residues long. Germline V gives CDR1 SGHRS, CDR2 YFSETQ. Trimming cost V 1 base and J 6 bases, with 18 bases left between them. DNA of the CDR3: TGCGCCAGCAGCTTGACTAGCAGAACTGATTTGGATACGCAGTATTTT. Protein: CASSLTSRTDLDTQYF.

The chain is built from TRBV3-1 (or the pseudogene TRBV3-2) and TRBJ1-1; TRBD1 agrees at 7 bases. CDR3 length: 15 residues. The germline V gene has CDR1 LGHDT and CDR2 YNNKEL (reference sequence). V shed 0 bases and J 5 bases; nucleotides not matched to a gene: 6. CDR3 protein: CASSQDARGVTEAFF. DNA of the CDR3: TGTGCCAGCAGCCAAGATGCCAGGGGGGTAACTGAAGCTTTCTTT.